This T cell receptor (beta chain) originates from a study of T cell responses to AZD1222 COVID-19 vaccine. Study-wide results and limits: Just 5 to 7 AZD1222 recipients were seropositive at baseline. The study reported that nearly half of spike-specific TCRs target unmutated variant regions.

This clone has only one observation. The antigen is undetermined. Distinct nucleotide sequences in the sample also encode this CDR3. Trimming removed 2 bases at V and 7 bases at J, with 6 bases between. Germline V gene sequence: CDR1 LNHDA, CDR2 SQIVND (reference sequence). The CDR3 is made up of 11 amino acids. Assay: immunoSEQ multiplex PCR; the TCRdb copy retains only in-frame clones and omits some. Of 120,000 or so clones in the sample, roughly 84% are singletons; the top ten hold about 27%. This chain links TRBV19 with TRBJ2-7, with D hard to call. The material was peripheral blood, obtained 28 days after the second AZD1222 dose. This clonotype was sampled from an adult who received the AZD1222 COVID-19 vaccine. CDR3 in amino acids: CASSILGEQYF. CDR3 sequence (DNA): TGTGCCAGTAGTATACTAGGGGAGCAGTACTTC.